What follows is one T cell receptor (beta chain) and its context. Its antigen is unknown. The sample is drawn from a study of blood T cells in healthy people across ages. Study findings and constraints: A strong correlation was found between TCR beta diversity and the percentage of naive T cells.

All donors came from Russia, were Caucasian and healthy, and spanned ages about 6 to 90. Germline CDR1 and CDR2: DFQATT and SNEGSKA (reference sequence). The V segment lost 3 bases and the J segment 2 bases; nucleotides outside the gene matches: 8. The CDR3 extends over 16 amino acids. Primers used in a second PCR of roughly 7 to 12 cycles were a sample-barcoded 5' primer and a J-beta primer mix. TCRdb re-called the 5' RACE reads with MiXCR, one entry per CDR3 protein. The repertoire consists of about 1,500,000 distinct CDR3 sequences, with 42% occurring once and the leading ten covering under 8%. The material sequenced was blood. The clonotype was recovered from a woman aged 18-29 years in good health. The chain is built from TRBV20-1 and TRBJ2-1, with 9 bases identical to TRBD2. The CDR3 is CSARVGLAGAYNEQFF. As DNA, the CDR3 is TGCAGTGCTAGGGTGGGTTTAGCGGGGGCCTACAATGAGCAGTTCTTC.